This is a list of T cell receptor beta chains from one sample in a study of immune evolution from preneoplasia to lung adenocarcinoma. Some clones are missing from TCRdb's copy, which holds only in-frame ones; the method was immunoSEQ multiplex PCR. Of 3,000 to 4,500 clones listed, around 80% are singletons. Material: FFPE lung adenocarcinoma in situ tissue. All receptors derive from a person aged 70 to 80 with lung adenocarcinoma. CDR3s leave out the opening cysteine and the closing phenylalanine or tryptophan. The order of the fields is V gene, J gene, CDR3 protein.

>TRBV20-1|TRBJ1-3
DGSGNTIY
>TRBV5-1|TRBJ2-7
ASSPSGTSGSSEQY
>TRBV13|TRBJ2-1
ASSLRRDPYNEQF
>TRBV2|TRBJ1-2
ASRGTGVDYGYT
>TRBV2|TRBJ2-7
ASRAGTWTSGTTYEQY
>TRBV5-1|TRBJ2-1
ASSLQGYSYNEQF
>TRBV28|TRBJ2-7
ASTLSGRLYEQY
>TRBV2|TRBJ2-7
ASSVEDGGIWEQY
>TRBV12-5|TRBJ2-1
ASGLVPGLAVLSPLSSYNEQF
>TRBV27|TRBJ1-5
ASRGHSDQPQH
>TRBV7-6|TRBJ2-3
ASSATSGAGTRTQY
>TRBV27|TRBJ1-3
ASGPVQGNTIY
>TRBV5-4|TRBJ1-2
ASSPRANYGYT
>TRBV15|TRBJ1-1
ATSWLGGKGTEAF
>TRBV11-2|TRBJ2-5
ASSFGTGWEGTQY
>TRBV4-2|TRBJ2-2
ASSQEAPRTPYTGELF
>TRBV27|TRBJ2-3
ASRVVALADTQY
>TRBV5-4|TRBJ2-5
ASSLDVEASQETQY
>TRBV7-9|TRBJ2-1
ASSRTSGHSYNEQF
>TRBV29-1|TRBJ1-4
SVEDPGSPNEKLF
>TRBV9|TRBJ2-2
ASSVAPSGIPGELF
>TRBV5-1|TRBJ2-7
ASRRRDDSYEQY
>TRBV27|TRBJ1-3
ASRSSGNTIY
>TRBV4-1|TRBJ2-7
ASSQVLAGVPNEQY
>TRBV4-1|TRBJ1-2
ASSPTHGNYGYT
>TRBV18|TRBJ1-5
ASSPPNRSQH
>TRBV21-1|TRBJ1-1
ASTRLQGPPTAF
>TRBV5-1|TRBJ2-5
ASSLSGMETQY
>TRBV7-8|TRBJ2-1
ASSFLAGAYNEQF
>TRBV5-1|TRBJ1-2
ASSPRTGPDYGYT
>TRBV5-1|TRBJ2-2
ASSLGLAGGPGELF
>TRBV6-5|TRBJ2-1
ATQSVQGVGEQF
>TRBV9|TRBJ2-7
ASSPQAGKFYEQY
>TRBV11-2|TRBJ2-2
ASSSDRGGELF
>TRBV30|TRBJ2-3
AWRRTERGSTDTQY
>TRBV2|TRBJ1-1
ASSEEMRDTEAF
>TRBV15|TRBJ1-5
ATSRGQGVQPQH
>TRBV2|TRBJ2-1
ASEDPSYNEQF
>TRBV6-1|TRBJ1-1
ASSEQVEAF
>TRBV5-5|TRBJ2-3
ASSLQGASTDTQY
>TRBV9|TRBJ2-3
ASSPRDGGGTDTQY
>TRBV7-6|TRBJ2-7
ASSQSQYEQY
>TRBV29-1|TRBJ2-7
SVEAGTSGFVGHEQY
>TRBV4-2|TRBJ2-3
ASSQEGGKGTQY
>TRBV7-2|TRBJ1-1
ASSQRQANTEAF
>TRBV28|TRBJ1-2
ASRTFPENYGYT
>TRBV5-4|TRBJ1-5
ASSPGTGDQPQH
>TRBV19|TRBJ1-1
ATSSRDRVAEAF
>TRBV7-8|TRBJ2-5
ASSTGTSGIRGETQY
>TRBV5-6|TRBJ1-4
ARSLMGREEKLF
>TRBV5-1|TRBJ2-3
ASSPGLGDTQY
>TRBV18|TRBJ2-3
ASSRLAGVGDTQY
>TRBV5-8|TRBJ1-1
ASSLLQGVVGTEAF
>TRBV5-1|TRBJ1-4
ASSWAGQNNEKLF